The 24 T cell receptor beta chains below all came from one sample that was sequenced in a study of OX40 agonist ivuxolimab in advanced cancers. Data came from immunoSEQ multiplex PCR; TCRdb stores just in-frame clones and leaves some out. In the table there are more than 55,000 clones, 86% of which are singletons. This sample comprised CD4+ or CD8+ T cells sorted from blood, obtained in a trial of the OX40 agonist ivuxolimab. The receptor set was obtained from an adult with an advanced solid tumor such as melanoma, head and neck, liver or kidney cancer.

This chain joins TRBV7-2 and TRBJ1-5, with D hard to call. The length of the CDR3 is 15 residues. Per the germline V gene, CDR1 is SGHTA and CDR2 is FQGNSA. Trimming left V 1 base short and J 1 base short, with 8 bases between. CDR3 loop: CASSLDGVSNQPQHF. DNA of the CDR3: TGTGCCAGCAGCTTAGACGGGGTCAGCAATCAGCCCCAGCATTTT.

V is TRBV19 and J is TRBJ2-5, with 7 bases aligning to TRBD1. The CDR3 is 14 amino acids. In germline, CDR1 is LNHDA, CDR2 SQIVND (reference sequence). After removal of 4 bases from V and 5 bases from J, the junction contained 7 bases not matched to a gene. For the CDR3, the DNA is TGTGCCAGTAGTACCCGACAGGGTACGGAGACCCAGTACTTC. This gives the protein CASSTRQGTETQYF.

In its sample, this clone was seen once. The V gene is TRBV29-1, the J gene TRBJ1-5, with TRBD1 matching 8 bases. The CDR3 is 14 amino acids. Germline V gene sequence: CDR1 SQVTM, CDR2 ANQGSEA. CDR3 sequence (DNA): TGCGGCGCCGCGACAGGGGAGCAGAGTCAGCCCCAGCATTTT. This sequence encodes CGAATGEQSQPQHF.

In this sample, this clone turned up once. This chain uses TRBV6-1 with TRBJ1-1, with TRBD1 as a possible D gene (5 bases). CDR1 and CDR2 from the germline V gene are MNHNS and SASEGT. V lost 7 bases, J lost 3 bases, and 9 bases lay in between. This CDR3 contains 12 residues. The CDR3 bases are TGTGCCAGCAACCGAGGGGACACTGAAGCTTTCTTT. Translating gives CASNRGDTEAFF.

The chain uses TRBV15 and TRBJ2-1; weak D call: TRBD1 (5 bases). V was cut by 1 base and J by 5 bases, with 15 bases left in between. Germline V gene data show CDR1 as LNHNV and CDR2 as YYDKDF (reference sequence). CDR3 size: 16 residues. The CDR3 DNA reads TGTGCCACCAGCAGAGCTTCTCTGGGGCAGGACAATGAGCAGTTCTTC. Translation: CATSRASLGQDNEQFF.

This chain links TRBV27 with TRBJ1-1; tentatively, D is TRBD1 (6 bases). Germline V gene sequence: CDR1 MNHEY, CDR2 SMNVEV (reference sequence). The CDR3 extends over 13 amino acids. The ends were cut back, 5 bases at V and 3 bases at J, with 10 bases in the middle. CDR3 nucleotides: TGTGCCAGCAGTCGTAGGGGGGACACTGAAGCTTTCTTT. This sequence encodes CASSRRGDTEAFF.

The J gene is TRBJ2-5, the V gene TRBV11-2; weak D call: TRBD2 (6 bases). Germline assignment: CDR1 SGHAT and CDR2 FQNNGV. CDR3 length: 17 amino acids. V was shortened by 2 bases and J by 1 base, with 17 bases between the two germline ends. The chain's CDR3 is CASSLNGSPTSQETQYF. DNA for the CDR3: TGTGCCAGCAGCTTAAATGGATCTCCGACTAGCCAAGAGACCCAGTACTTC. Full variable domain (rest looked up from reference TRBV11-2 and TRBJ2-5): EAGVAQSPRYKIIEKRQSVAFWCNPISGHATLYWYQQILGQGPKLLIQFQNNGVVDDSQLPKDRFSAERLKGVDSTLKIQPAKLEDSAVYLCASSLNGSPTSQETQYFGPGTRLLVL.

The rearrangement joins TRBV11-3 to TRBJ2-7; D may be TRBD1 (5 bases). The germline V and J ends were trimmed by 0 bases and 3 bases, with 12 bases remaining between them. CDR1 and CDR2 from the germline V gene are SGHNT and YENEEA. The CDR3 sequence is 15 residues long. The CDR3 reads CASSLEDIKYYEQYF. The DNA of the CDR3 is TGTGCCAGCAGCTTAGAGGACATCAAGTACTACGAGCAGTACTTC.

This rearrangement joins TRBV4-1 to TRBJ2-1, with D perhaps matching TRBD2 (6 bases). CDR3 length equals 18 residues. Germline V lookup: CDR1 MGHRA, CDR2 YSYEKL. V lost 3 bases and J lost 9, with 27 bases in between. As DNA, the CDR3 is TGCGCCAGCAGCCACCACTCGACGTCGGGGGAGATTTCAGGTGAGCAGTTCTTC. Amino acid sequence: CASSHHSTSGEISGEQFF.

The chain couples TRBV5-4 to TRBJ1-2; unclear D gene. The germline gives CDR1 SGHNT, CDR2 YYREEE (reference sequence). Trimming cost V 7 bases and J 7 bases, with 17 bases left between them. The CDR3 has 13 amino acids. DNA for the CDR3: TGTGCCAGCGGAATGAAGGGATCTCCTGGCTACACCTTC. It yields the protein CASGMKGSPGYTF. The entire variable domain, with the rest obtained from reference TRBV5-4 and TRBJ1-2, is as follows: ETGVTQSPTHLIKTRGQQVTLRCSSQSGHNTVSWYQQALGQGPQFIFQYYREEENGRGNFPPRFSGLQFPNYSSELNVNALELDDSALYLCASGMKGSPGYTFGSGTRLTVV.

The chain has TRBV7-2 and TRBJ2-1, with D possibly TRBD2 on 5 matching bases. Trimming took off 1 base at V and 7 bases at J, with 11 bases between the two ends. The CDR3 covers 14 residues. Germline CDR1 and CDR2: SGHTA and FQGNSA. The CDR3 reads CASSLDRGRNEQFF. In DNA form, the CDR3 reads TGTGCCAGCAGCTTAGACCGAGGGCGGAATGAGCAGTTCTTC.

The J gene is TRBJ1-1, the V gene TRBV5-5, with 7 nucleotides matching TRBD1. This CDR3 has 14 residues. Germline V lookup: CDR1 SGHKS, CDR2 YYEKEE (reference sequence). V dropped 4 bases and J dropped 1; count of bases not matched to a gene: 4. This chain's CDR3 is CASSPGQENTEAFF. The CDR3 nucleotides are TGTGCCAGCAGCCCCGGACAGGAGAACACTGAAGCTTTCTTT.

V usage is TRBV19 and J usage is TRBJ2-3, with unresolved D. Between the trimmed V and J ends, which lost 3 bases and 4 bases, there was a span of 8 bases. Germline V gives CDR1 LNHDA, CDR2 SQIVND (reference sequence). This CDR3 has 13 amino acids. Written as DNA, the CDR3 is TGTGCCAGTAGTATGGCAGGTCCAGATACGCAGTATTTT. Translated: CASSMAGPDTQYF.

The V call is TRBV30, the J call TRBJ2-1; TRBD2 matches at 9 bases. The CDR3 consists of 18 residues. In germline, CDR1 is GTSNPN, CDR2 SVGIG (reference sequence). V lost 0 bases to trimming and J lost 0 bases; unmatched junction nucleotides: 9. CDR3 region: CAWSVRGGRASSYNEQFF. The CDR3 DNA reads as TGTGCCTGGAGTGTACGGGGCGGGAGGGCAAGCTCCTACAATGAGCAGTTCTTC.

The V and J genes are TRBV7-9 and TRBJ2-7, with 7 bases matching TRBD1. The germline V gene encodes CDR1 SEHNR and CDR2 FQNEAQ (reference sequence). Losses at the gene ends were 1 base for V and 12 bases for J; bases not matched to a gene: 9. The CDR3 has 13 residues. The CDR3 here is CASSLGEGQLVYF. DNA for the CDR3: TGTGCCAGCAGCTTAGGAGAGGGACAGTTAGTGTACTTC.

V is TRBV7-9 and J is TRBJ2-7, with 7 positions matching TRBD1. The CDR3 extends over 14 amino acids. Germline trimming cut 4 bases from V and 2 bases from J; bases unmatched to any gene: 5. CDR1 and CDR2 (germline): SEHNR, FQNEAQ (reference sequence). CDR3: CASSSRDSTYEQYF. CDR3 coding DNA: TGTGCCAGCAGCTCCCGGGACAGCACCTACGAGCAGTACTTC.

The chain is built from TRBV5-6 and TRBJ2-3; 7 bases agree with TRBD2. The junction had 12 bases not matched to a gene; V was cut back by 3 bases and J by 2 bases. The CDR3 runs to 17 residues. Germline V gives CDR1 SGHDT, CDR2 YYEEEE. This CDR3 reads CASSSLGLVIHTDTQYF. The CDR3 nucleotides are TGTGCCAGCAGCTCTCTTGGACTAGTCATCCACACAGATACGCAGTATTTT.

The CDR3 bases are TGTGCTAGTGGTTTCTCGGGCTACGAGCAGTACTTC. As protein: CASGFSGYEQYF. The J gene is TRBJ2-7, the V gene TRBV12-5; D not certain. The germline V gene encodes CDR1 LGHNT and CDR2 FRNRAP. The CDR3 length is 12 residues. V was pared by 3 bases and J by 3 bases, with 6 bases between.

The chain uses TRBV14 and TRBJ2-7; the match to TRBD1 covers 7 bases. CDR3 length equals 14 residues. The germline V gene has CDR1 SGHDN and CDR2 FVKESK. J was trimmed by 4 bases and V by 4 bases; bases with no gene match: 7. For the CDR3, the DNA is TGTGCCAGCAGCCCCAACAGGGGACCGTACGAGCAGTACTTC. The encoded protein is CASSPNRGPYEQYF.

The chain recombines TRBV5-4 with TRBJ2-2, with 9 bases fitting TRBD1. CDR1 is SGHNT, CDR2 YYREEE, per germline (reference sequence). Trimming took 4 bases from V and 6 from J; bases not matched to a gene: 4. CDR3 length: 14 residues. The CDR3 region has the DNA TGTGCCAGCAGCCGGGACAGGGTTCCCGGGGAGCTGTTTTTT. It translates to CASSRDRVPGELFF. The whole variable domain, remainder taken from reference TRBV5-4 and TRBJ2-2, is ETGVTQSPTHLIKTRGQQVTLRCSSQSGHNTVSWYQQALGQGPQFIFQYYREEENGRGNFPPRFSGLQFPNYSSELNVNALELDDSALYLCASSRDRVPGELFFGEGSRLTVL.

This clone has only one observation. As DNA, the CDR3 is TGTGCCAGCAAATCCGGGACAGCAACTAATGAAAAACTGTTTTTT. It translates to CASKSGTATNEKLFF. The chain carries TRBV2 and TRBJ1-4; TRBD1 matches 7 bases. Trimming at V came to 7 bases and at J to 0 bases, leaving 5 bases not matched to a gene. Germline CDR1 and CDR2: SNHLY and FYNNEI. The length of the CDR3 is 15 residues.

The chain couples TRBV29-1 to TRBJ2-3; weak D call: TRBD1 (5 bases). Between the trimmed V and J ends, which lost 2 bases and 3 bases, there was a span of 9 bases. The length of the CDR3 is 13 residues. CDR1 SQVTM and CDR2 ANQGSEA come from the germline V gene. For the CDR3, the DNA is TGCAGCGTTGAACGCCACAGGACAGATACGCAGTATTTT. Amino acids: CSVERHRTDTQYF.

The chain uses TRBV5-4 and TRBJ2-7; 7 bases are shared with TRBD1. With 2 bases clipped from V and 3 bases from J, the junction kept 5 bases outside the gene matches. There are 14 residues in the CDR3. The germline V gene has CDR1 SGHNT and CDR2 YYREEE (reference sequence). CDR3 amino acids: CASSFPGQSYEQYF. The CDR3 DNA is TGTGCCAGCAGCTTCCCGGGACAGAGCTACGAGCAGTACTTC. The variable domain in full, with the rest retrieved from reference TRBV5-4 and TRBJ2-7, is ETGVTQSPTHLIKTRGQQVTLRCSSQSGHNTVSWYQQALGQGPQFIFQYYREEENGRGNFPPRFSGLQFPNYSSELNVNALELDDSALYLCASSFPGQSYEQYFGPGTRLTVT.

The gene calls are TRBV19 and TRBJ1-5; 9 positions agree with TRBD1. Germline CDR1 and CDR2: LNHDA and SQIVND (reference sequence). The CDR3 has 18 amino acids. V lost 3 bases to trimming and J lost 0 bases; unmatched junction nucleotides: 9. The CDR3, as DNA: TGTGCCAGTAGTATGCGGGGGACAGGGACCTTTAGCAATCAGCCCCAGCATTTT. This encodes CASSMRGTGTFSNQPQHF.